The TCR delta chain described here comes from a study of gammadelta T cells in human blood (dated by TCRdb to about 2020). Results the study describes overall, beyond this receptor: In the study, polyclonal expansion of innate gamma-delta T cells immediately after birth was reported to appear to be driven by microbial exposure.

Libraries were built with RT-PCR. Sequenced using an Illumina MiSeq. Clonotypes were called again by TCRdb from the public reads via CATT, and duplicate nucleotide sequences were then merged into one entry. Recorded for this sample are 400 or so delta-chain clones; less than 20% of them occurred a single time. About 63% of the sample lies in the top ten. In the case of this clone: What antigen it recognizes has not been identified. An end of the junction differs from the germline gene, which may be a read error.

CDR1 and CDR2, looked up from the germline V gene, are TSWWSYY and QGS. CDR3 length: 22 amino acids, cysteine to phenylalanine. Left in the record is the CDR3 DNA by itself, 66 bases read in frame from the first base. Sequencing was carried out using non-Vgamma9Vdelta2 gamma-delta T cells from adult blood. The origin of this receptor is a human donor. Here the chain combines TRDV1 and TRDJ1, and 11 junctional nucleotides match TRDD3. TCRdb offers no J gene call, so here the DNA was matched to germline to obtain one. The DNA reads as follows: TGTGCTCTTGGGGAACGGCCTTCCTACTGGTACTGGGGGATAGCCTACACTGATAAACTCATCTTT. This is translated as CALGERPSYWYWGIAYTDKLIF.